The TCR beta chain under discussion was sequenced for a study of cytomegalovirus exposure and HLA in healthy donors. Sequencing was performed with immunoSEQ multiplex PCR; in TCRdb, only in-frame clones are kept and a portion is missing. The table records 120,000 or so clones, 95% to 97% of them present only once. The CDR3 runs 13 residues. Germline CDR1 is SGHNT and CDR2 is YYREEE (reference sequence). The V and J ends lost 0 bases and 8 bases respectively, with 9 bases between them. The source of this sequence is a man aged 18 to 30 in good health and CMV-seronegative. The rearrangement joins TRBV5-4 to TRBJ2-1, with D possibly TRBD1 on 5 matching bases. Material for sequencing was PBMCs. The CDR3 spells CASSLDRLDEQFF. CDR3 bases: TGTGCCAGCAGCTTGGACAGGTTGGATGAGCAGTTCTTC.